Each of the 4 T cell receptor beta chains below was sequenced from the same sample in a study of sequential checkpoint blockade in melanoma. The protocol was immunoSEQ multiplex PCR, while the TCRdb copy is restricted to in-frame clones and leaves out a portion. This sample has more than 4,500 clones; approximately 18% occur once, and the top ten carry around 9%. Sample treatment: randomized to nivolumab then ipilimumab (arm A) or the reverse (arm B). The material sequenced was tumor tissue (inferred from file names), taken from a patient given nivolumab and ipilimumab in sequence. These receptors all come from a human donor with melanoma.

The chain has TRBV15 and TRBJ2-7; 8 bases match TRBD1. CDR3 length equals 14 residues. Germline V lookup: CDR1 LNHNV, CDR2 YYDKDF (reference sequence). V lost 3 bases and J lost 4; bases outside the gene matches: 5. Here the CDR3 DNA reads TGTGCCACCAGCAGGTTAACAGGGGGATACGAGCAGTACTTC. Residues: CATSRLTGGYEQYF.

This clone turned up a few times. CDR3 loop: CASSHTGDANSPLHF. Written as DNA, the CDR3 is TGCGCCAGCAGCCATACCGGGGACGCGAATTCACCCCTCCACTTT. The rearrangement joins TRBV1 to TRBJ1-6. TRBV1 is a known pseudogene. There are 15 residues in the CDR3.

This clone has more than one count but fewer than ten. One junction end does not reproduce the germline sequence, and a read error may be involved. This chain connects TRBV6-8 to TRBJ2-1, with 12 bases that match TRBD2. The CDR3 contains 15 residues. Germline CDR1 reads MNHGY; CDR2 reads SAAAGT. CDR3 bases: TGTGCCAGCAGTGACTCGCTAGCGGGGGGGCATGAGCAGTTCTTC. Amino acids: CASSDSLAGGHEQFF.

J is TRBJ2-2 and V is TRBV11-3; 7 nucleotides align to TRBD1. V was pared by 2 bases and J by 7 bases, with 7 bases of the junction left unmatched. The germline V gene has CDR1 SGHNT and CDR2 YENEEA. The CDR3 totals 15 residues. CDR3 loop: CASSLQGEGGGELFF. CDR3 nucleotide sequence: TGTGCCAGCAGCTTACAGGGGGAAGGCGGCGGGGAGCTGTTTTTT. Variable domain in full (rest from reference TRBV11-3 and TRBJ2-2): EAGVVQSPRYKIIEKKQPVAFWCNPISGHNTLYWYLQNLGQGPELLIRYENEEAVDDSQLPKDRFSAERLKGVDSTLKIQPAELGDSAVYLCASSLQGEGGGELFFGEGSRLTVL.